This T cell receptor beta chain was captured in a study of cytomegalovirus exposure and HLA in healthy donors. Background on the study: Both the roughly 120 validation repertoires and the approximately 620 first-cohort repertoires used the same platform, as reported by a later analysis.

In the case of this clone: Its specificity is unknown.

Study outcomes and limitations: Through in vitro validation, three CMV-associated chains were shown to be specific for CMV antigens. Investigators reported about 160 TCR beta chains as tied to cytomegalovirus. Within the 120 or so validation repertoires, first-cohort TCR clusters tended to co-occur, according to a later analysis.

V trimming: 4 bases; J trimming: 6 bases; junction bases outside the gene matches: 13. This CDR3 has 18 residues. The germline gives CDR1 PRHDT, CDR2 FYEKMQ (reference sequence). The repertoire was sequenced with immunoSEQ multiplex PCR; TCRdb's copy has only in-frame clones and lacks some. The sample consists of 200,000 to 250,000 clones, approximately 82% of them appearing once. This sequence was found in a woman aged 18-29 years in good health and CMV-seronegative. This chain links TRBV13 with TRBJ2-1, with TRBD2 matching 12 bases. The source material was PBMCs. DNA of the CDR3: TGTGCCAGCAGCTCGGCAACTAGCGGGGGGCTCCCTTCCAATGAGCAGTTCTTC. Its translation is CASSSATSGGLPSNEQFF.